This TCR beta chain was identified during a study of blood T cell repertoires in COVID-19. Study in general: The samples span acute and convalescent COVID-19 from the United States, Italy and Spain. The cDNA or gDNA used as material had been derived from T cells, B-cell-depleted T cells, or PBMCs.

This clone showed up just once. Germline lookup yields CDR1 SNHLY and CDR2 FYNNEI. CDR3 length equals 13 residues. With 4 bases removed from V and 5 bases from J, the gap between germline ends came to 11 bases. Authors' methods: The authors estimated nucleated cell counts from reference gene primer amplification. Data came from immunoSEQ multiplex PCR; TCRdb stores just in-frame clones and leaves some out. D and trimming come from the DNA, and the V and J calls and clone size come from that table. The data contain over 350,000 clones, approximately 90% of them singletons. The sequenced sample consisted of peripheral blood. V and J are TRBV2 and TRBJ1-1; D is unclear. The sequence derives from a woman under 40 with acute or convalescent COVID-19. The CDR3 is CASSGQDGTEAFF. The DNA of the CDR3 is TGTGCCAGCAGTGGCCAGGATGGTACTGAAGCTTTCTTT. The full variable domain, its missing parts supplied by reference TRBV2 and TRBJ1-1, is EPEVTQTPSHQVTQMGQEVILRCVPISNHLYFYWYRQILGQKVEFLVSFYNNEISEKSEIFDDQFSVERPDGSNFTLKIRSTKLEDSAMYFCASSGQDGTEAFFGQGTRLTVV.